A single sample is the source of the 22 T cell receptor beta chains below, sequenced in a study of response to subunit inactivated influenza vaccine. TCRdb redid the calling of the RT-PCR reads with MiXCR, one entry per CDR3 protein. The table lists about 620,000 distinct CDR3 sequences, 10% to 15% of them singletons. The sequencing used PBMCs from blood, collected on the day of vaccination. These receptors were taken from a man aged 45-65 years who received an inactivated influenza vaccine.

This chain links TRBV9 with TRBJ1-6; D is possibly TRBD1 (6 bases). CDR1 SGDLS and CDR2 YYNGEE come from the germline V gene. With 3 bases removed from V and 5 bases from J, the gap between germline ends came to 6 bases. This CDR3 has 13 residues. The DNA for the CDR3 is TGTGCCAGCAGCGGGACAGATAATTCACCCCTCCACTTT. It codes for CASSGTDNSPLHF.

The rearrangement links TRBV12-3 or TRBV12-4 to TRBJ1-5, with D maybe TRBD1 (5 bases). V was shortened by 0 bases and J by 0 bases, with 9 bases between the two germline ends. CDR3 size: 16 residues. CDR3 in amino acids: CASSLAWQGSNQPQHF. The CDR3, as DNA: TGTGCCAGCAGTTTAGCTTGGCAGGGTAGCAATCAGCCCCAGCATTTT.

This clonotype was recorded a few times. CDR3 sequence: CASSQGAGVVDTQYF. The DNA of the CDR3 is TGTGCCAGCAGCCAAGGCGCGGGAGTTGTAGATACGCAGTATTTT. The rearrangement uses TRBV4-2 and TRBJ2-3; 7 positions match TRBD2. The CDR3 has 15 residues. From germline, CDR1 is LGHNA and CDR2 YNFKEQ. V lost 1 base to trimming and J lost 5 bases; unmatched junction nucleotides: 6.

This clonotype has more than one count but fewer than ten. The V gene is TRBV14, the J gene TRBJ1-2; no firm D call. The V end lost 2 bases, the J end lost 8 bases, and 15 bases lay between the germline ends. CDR3 length: 14 amino acids. The germline V gene encodes CDR1 SGHDN and CDR2 FVKESK. For the CDR3, the DNA is TGTGCCAGCAGCCAATCAAATTTGGGGTCCGGCTACACCTTC. It specifies CASSQSNLGSGYTF. Combining the CDR3 with reference TRBV14 and TRBJ1-2 gives the whole variable domain EAGVTQFPSHSVIEKGQTVTLRCDPISGHDNLYWYRRVMGKEIKFLLHFVKESKQDESGMPNNRFLAERTGGTYSTLKVQPAELEDSGVYFCASSQSNLGSGYTFGSGTRLTVV.

This clonotype showed up just a few times. This sequence joins TRBV7-9 and TRBJ2-7; TRBD1 aligns across 7 bases. The CDR3 runs to 15 residues. The germline V gene encodes CDR1 SEHNR and CDR2 FQNEAQ (reference sequence). V lost 5 bases, J lost 1 base, and 8 bases stayed unmatched. The CDR3 loop reads CASSPHRGPSYEQYF. CDR3 in DNA: TGTGCCAGCAGCCCGCACAGGGGTCCTTCCTACGAGCAGTACTTC.

This clonotype was seen only a few times. The V gene is TRBV12-3 or TRBV12-4, the J gene TRBJ1-5; the D is unclear. This CDR3 contains 14 residues. Trimming pared 6 bases from V and 9 bases from J, leaving 18 bases between. The CDR3 DNA is TGTGCCAGCAGCGCGGACCCTATTGATCGGCCCCAGCATTTT. It encodes CASSADPIDRPQHF.

This clonotype occurred a few times. The chain employs TRBV1 and TRBJ2-2. TRBV1 is tagged as a pseudogene. This CDR3 region has 15 residues. CDR3 sequence reads: CTSSHHGRRTGELFF. As DNA, the CDR3 is TGCACCAGCAGCCACCACGGACGGCGCACCGGGGAGCTGTTTTTT.

This rearrangement joins TRBV3-1 to TRBJ1-1, with unresolved D. The CDR3 is 16 amino acids. Per germline, CDR1 LGHDT and CDR2 YNNKEL (reference sequence). The V and J ends lost 0 bases and 7 bases respectively, with 18 bases between them. The DNA of the CDR3 is TGTGCCAGCAGCCAAGACCCCGCGCTGATTGCGCGTGAAGCTTTCTTT. It yields the protein CASSQDPALIAREAFF. The entire variable domain, with the rest obtained from reference TRBV3-1 and TRBJ1-1, is as follows: DTAVSQTPKYLVTQMGNDKSIKCEQNLGHDTMYWYKQDSKKFLKIMFSYNNKELIINETVPNRFSPKSPDKAHLNLHINSLELGDSAVYFCASSQDPALIAREAFFGQGTRLTVV.

The genes are TRBV7-2 and TRBJ2-5, with a possible D match to TRBD1 (6 bases). This CDR3 region has 13 residues. Per germline, CDR1 SGHTA and CDR2 FQGNSA. Trimming took off 9 bases at V and 5 bases at J, with 16 bases between the two ends. Here the CDR3 DNA reads TGTGCCAGTATAAGGGGGTATGGTGAGACCCAGTACTTC. It yields the protein CASIRGYGETQYF.

This clonotype was counted at least ten times. V usage is TRBV2 and J usage is TRBJ2-2, with no clear D. Trimming removed 4 bases from V and 3 bases from J, with 3 bases in between. The CDR3 loop spans 12 amino acids. CDR1 is SNHLY and CDR2 is FYNNEI in the germline V gene. CDR3 loop: CASSVDTGELFF. The CDR3 bases are TGTGCCAGCAGTGTAGACACCGGGGAGCTGTTTTTT.

The V call is TRBV5-4, the J call TRBJ1-1; perhaps TRBD1 as D (5 bases). The V and J ends lost 1 base and 0 bases respectively, with 10 bases between them. From germline, CDR1 is SGHNT and CDR2 YYREEE (reference sequence). The length of the CDR3 is 15 residues. The CDR3 sequence is CASSLIGRVNTEAFF. The DNA of the CDR3 is TGTGCCAGCAGCTTGATTGGCAGGGTGAACACTGAAGCTTTCTTT.

The V call is TRBV24-1, the J call TRBJ2-5; D is perhaps TRBD1 (5 bases). V lost 1 base and J 2 bases, leaving 10 bases between the germline ends. This CDR3 is 15 amino acids long. CDR1 and CDR2 (germline): KGHDR, SFDVKD. CDR3: CATSDFTGFQETQYF. DNA for the CDR3: TGTGCCACCAGTGATTTCACAGGCTTTCAAGAGACCCAGTACTTC.

This clonotype was detected ten times or more. The chain couples TRBV12-3 or TRBV12-4 to TRBJ1-5, with 10 bases that match TRBD1. The CDR3 loop spans 16 amino acids. Trimming removed 5 bases from V and 7 bases from J; junction bases left unmatched: 11. CDR3 protein: CASSEVGTGDRQPQHF. DNA of the CDR3: TGTGCCAGCAGTGAGGTGGGGACAGGGGATCGGCAGCCCCAGCATTTT.

In this sample, this clonotype turned up a few times. V and J are TRBV6-1 and TRBJ2-5; 9 bases match TRBD2. The V segment lost 6 bases and the J segment 4 bases; nucleotides outside the gene matches: 0. The CDR3 contains 12 residues. The germline V gene encodes CDR1 MNHNS and CDR2 SASEGT. The CDR3 DNA reads TGTGCCAGCAGGACTAGCGGAGAGACCCAGTACTTC. Encoded protein: CASRTSGETQYF.

This sequence joins TRBV11-2 and TRBJ2-4, with 7 bases that match TRBD1. Per germline, CDR1 SGHAT and CDR2 FQNNGV. Trimming took 2 bases from V and 4 from J; bases not matched to a gene: 14. This CDR3 contains 18 residues. The CDR3 coding sequence is TGTGCCAGCAGCTTAAACCCCCTATTGGGACAGAGAAAAAACATTCAGTACTTC. This translates into CASSLNPLLGQRKNIQYF.

The chain combines TRBV20-1 with TRBJ2-5; D may be TRBD1 (6 bases). V gave up 3 bases and J gave up 5 bases, with 16 bases separating them. CDR1 and CDR2 from the germline V gene are DFQATT and SNEGSKA (reference sequence). The CDR3 spans 14 residues. CDR3: CSASLSGDLETQYF. The CDR3 nucleotides read TGCAGTGCTAGCCTTTCAGGGGATTTGGAGACCCAGTACTTC.

The gene calls are TRBV11-2 and TRBJ1-4, with 7 bases aligning to TRBD1. The CDR3 totals 19 residues. Germline CDR1 is SGHAT and CDR2 is FQNNGV. Germline trimming cut 8 bases from V and 5 bases from J; bases unmatched to any gene: 23. DNA for the CDR3: TGTGCCAGCGCTGGAAGAGGTTCCCCCCACAGGGGTCAGAATGAAAAACTGTTTTTT. It specifies CASAGRGSPHRGQNEKLFF.

This clonotype appeared a few times. V usage is TRBV5-5 and J usage is TRBJ1-1; D gene unclear. The germline V gene has CDR1 SGHKS and CDR2 YYEKEE (reference sequence). The V and J ends lost 1 base and 0 bases respectively, with 7 bases between them. This CDR3 contains 14 residues. In nucleotides, the CDR3 is TGTGCCAGCAGCTTGTGGAGGGTGAACACTGAAGCTTTCTTT. Its translation is CASSLWRVNTEAFF.

In nucleotides, the CDR3 is TGTGCCAGCAGCGCAGGGAGGAGTACTGAAGCTTTCTTT. Translating it yields CASSAGRSTEAFF. The rearrangement links TRBV2 to TRBJ1-1, with D perhaps TRBD1 (5 bases). This CDR3 has 13 residues. V gave up 6 bases and J gave up 5 bases, with 13 bases separating them. CDR1 and CDR2 from the germline V gene are SNHLY and FYNNEI.

The chain couples TRBV18 to TRBJ2-7, with TRBD1 matching 10 bases. Germline V gives CDR1 KGHSH, CDR2 LQKENI. With 5 bases clipped from V and 4 bases from J, the junction kept 5 bases outside the gene matches. This CDR3 comprises 14 residues. The DNA of the CDR3 is TGTGCCAGCTCATCAAAGGGACAGGGGTACGAGCAGTACTTC. Its protein is CASSSKGQGYEQYF.

The chain carries TRBV7-9 and TRBJ2-6; no clear D gene. Trimming took off 1 base at V and 3 bases at J, with 1 base between the two ends. From germline, CDR1 is SEHNR and CDR2 FQNEAQ (reference sequence). The length of the CDR3 is 13 residues. The chain's CDR3 is CASSLVGANVLTF. CDR3 DNA: TGTGCCAGCAGCTTAGTTGGGGCCAACGTCCTGACTTTC.

This clonotype was observed a few times. The genes are TRBV29-1 and TRBJ2-4; TRBD1 matches at 11 bases. Germline lookup yields CDR1 SQVTM and CDR2 ANQGSEA. This CDR3 region has 14 residues. The J segment lost 2 bases and the V segment lost 7 bases, leaving 4 bases of the junction unmatched. The CDR3: CSAGTGGSKNIQYF. The CDR3 bases are TGCAGCGCCGGGACAGGGGGATCCAAAAACATTCAGTACTTC.